One sample yielded the 2 T cell receptor beta chains listed below, sequenced in a study of T cell responses to AZD1222 COVID-19 vaccine. Profiling relied on immunoSEQ multiplex PCR, and the TCRdb table lists in-frame clones only, not all of them. The sample includes 150,000 to 200,000 clones, approximately 90% of them seen just once. The sequences come from peripheral blood, collected on day 0 of AZD1222 vaccination. The receptor set was obtained from an adult in good health.

V gene TRBV19 combines with J gene TRBJ1-4; possible D gene TRBD1, 6 bases. Germline V gives CDR1 LNHDA, CDR2 SQIVND (reference sequence). This CDR3 spans 13 amino acids. V was pared by 8 bases and J by 6 bases, with 13 bases between. CDR3 DNA: TGTGCCAGTTTGGAGGGGGGCTATGAAAAACTGTTTTTT. Translated: CASLEGGYEKLFF.

The chain carries TRBV9 and TRBJ2-7; maybe TRBD2 (7 bases). This CDR3 contains 13 residues. Germline assignment: CDR1 SGDLS and CDR2 YYNGEE. V lost 4 bases and J lost 3, with 11 bases in between. For the CDR3, the DNA is TGTGCCAGCAGCCCAAGGGGGGGCTACGAGCAGTACTTC. Amino acid sequence: CASSPRGGYEQYF.